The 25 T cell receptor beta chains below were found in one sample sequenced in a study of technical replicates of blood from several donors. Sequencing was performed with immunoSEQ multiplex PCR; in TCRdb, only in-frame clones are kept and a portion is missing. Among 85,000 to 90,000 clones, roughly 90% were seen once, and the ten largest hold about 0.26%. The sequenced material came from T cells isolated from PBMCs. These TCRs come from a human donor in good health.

CDR3 residues: CAWIGHPNTGELFF. Written as DNA, the CDR3 is TGTGCCTGGATCGGACATCCAAACACCGGGGAGCTGTTTTTT. The gene calls are TRBV30 and TRBJ2-2; possible D gene TRBD1, 5 bases. The V end lost 4 bases, the J end lost 2 bases, and 11 bases lay between the germline ends. Germline V lookup: CDR1 GTSNPN, CDR2 SVGIG (reference sequence). This CDR3 spans 14 amino acids.

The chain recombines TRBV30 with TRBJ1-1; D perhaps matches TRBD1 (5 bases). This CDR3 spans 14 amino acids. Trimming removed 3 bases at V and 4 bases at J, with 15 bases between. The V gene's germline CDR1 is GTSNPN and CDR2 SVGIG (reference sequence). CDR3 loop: CAWRDKRAGTEAFF. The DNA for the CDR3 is TGTGCCTGGAGGGACAAGCGGGCGGGCACTGAAGCTTTCTTT.

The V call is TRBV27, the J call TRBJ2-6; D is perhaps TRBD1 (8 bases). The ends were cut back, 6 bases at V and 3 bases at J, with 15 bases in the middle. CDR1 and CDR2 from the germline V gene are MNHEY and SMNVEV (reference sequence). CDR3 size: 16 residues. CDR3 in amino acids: CASRHRGGIGANVLTF. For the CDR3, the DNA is TGTGCCAGCAGACACAGGGGGGGCATTGGGGCCAACGTCCTGACTTTC.

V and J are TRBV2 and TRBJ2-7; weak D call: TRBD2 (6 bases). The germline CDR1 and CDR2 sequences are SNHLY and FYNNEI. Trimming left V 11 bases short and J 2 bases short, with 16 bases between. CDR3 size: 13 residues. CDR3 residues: CASAWGDPYEQYF. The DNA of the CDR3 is TGTGCCTCTGCCTGGGGGGATCCCTACGAGCAGTACTTC.

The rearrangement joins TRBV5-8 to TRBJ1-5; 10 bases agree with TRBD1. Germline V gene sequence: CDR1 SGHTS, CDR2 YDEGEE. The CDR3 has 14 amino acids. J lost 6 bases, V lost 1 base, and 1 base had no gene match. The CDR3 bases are TGTGCCAGCAGCTTGCGGGACAGGGGTCAGCCCCAGCATTTT. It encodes CASSLRDRGQPQHF.

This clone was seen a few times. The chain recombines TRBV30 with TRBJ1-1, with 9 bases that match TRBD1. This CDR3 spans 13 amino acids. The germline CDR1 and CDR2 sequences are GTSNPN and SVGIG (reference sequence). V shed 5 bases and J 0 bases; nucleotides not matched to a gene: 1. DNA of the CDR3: TGTGCCTGGGGGACAGGGATGAACACTGAAGCTTTCTTT. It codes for CAWGTGMNTEAFF.

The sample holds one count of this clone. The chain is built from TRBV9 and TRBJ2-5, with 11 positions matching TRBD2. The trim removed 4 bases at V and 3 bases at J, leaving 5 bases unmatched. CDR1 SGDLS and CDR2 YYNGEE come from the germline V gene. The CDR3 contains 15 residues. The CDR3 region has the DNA TGTGCCAGCAGCCCTTTGGGACTAGCGGAAGAGACCCAGTACTTC. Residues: CASSPLGLAEETQYF.

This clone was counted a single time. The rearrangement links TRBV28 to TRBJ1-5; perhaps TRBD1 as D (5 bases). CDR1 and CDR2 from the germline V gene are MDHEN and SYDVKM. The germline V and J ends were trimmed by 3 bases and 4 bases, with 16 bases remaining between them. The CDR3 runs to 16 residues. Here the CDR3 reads CASSFRLGRINQPQHF. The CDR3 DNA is TGTGCCAGCAGTTTTAGGTTGGGGCGGATAAATCAGCCCCAGCATTTT. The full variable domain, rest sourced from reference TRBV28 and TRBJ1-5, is DVKVTQSSRYLVKRTGEKVFLECVQDMDHENMFWYRQDPGLGLRLIYFSYDVKMKEKGDIPEGYSVSREKKERFSLILESASTNQTSMYLCASSFRLGRINQPQHFGDGTRLSIL.

The CDR3, as DNA: TGTGCCAGCAGTTCCGGGACTCCGAAAGTTGAAGCTTTCTTT. Translation: CASSSGTPKVEAFF. This sequence joins TRBV28 and TRBJ1-1, with TRBD1 as a possible D gene (5 bases). Germline-derived CDR1 and CDR2 are MDHEN and SYDVKM. V gave up 4 bases and J gave up 7 bases, with 16 bases separating them. The CDR3 loop spans 14 amino acids.

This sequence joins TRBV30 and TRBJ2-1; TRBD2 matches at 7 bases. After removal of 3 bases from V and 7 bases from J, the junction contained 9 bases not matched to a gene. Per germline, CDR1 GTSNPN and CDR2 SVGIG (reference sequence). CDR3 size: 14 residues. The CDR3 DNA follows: TGTGCCTGGAGAGCGGGGCGGGGGATGAATGAGCAGTTCTTC. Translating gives CAWRAGRGMNEQFF.

CDR3 sequence reads: CASSIYSTEAFF. The CDR3 nucleotides read TGTGCCAGTAGTATCTACAGCACTGAAGCTTTCTTT. The chain uses TRBV19 and TRBJ1-1; D not certain. V was cut by 3 bases and J by 4 bases, with 6 bases left in between. Looked up from germline, CDR1 is LNHDA and CDR2 is SQIVND (reference sequence). The CDR3 runs 12 residues.

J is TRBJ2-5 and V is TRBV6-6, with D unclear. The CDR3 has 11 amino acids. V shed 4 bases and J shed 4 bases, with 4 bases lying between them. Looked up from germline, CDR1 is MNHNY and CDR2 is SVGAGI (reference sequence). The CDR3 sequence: CASSFGETQYF. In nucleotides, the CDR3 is TGTGCCAGCAGTTTCGGAGAGACCCAGTACTTC.

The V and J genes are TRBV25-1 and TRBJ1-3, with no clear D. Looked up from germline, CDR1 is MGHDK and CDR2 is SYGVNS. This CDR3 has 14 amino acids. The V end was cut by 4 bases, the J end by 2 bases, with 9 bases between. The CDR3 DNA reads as TGTGCCAGCAGTGTGGCTCGTCCTGGAAACACCATATATTTT. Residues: CASSVARPGNTIYF.

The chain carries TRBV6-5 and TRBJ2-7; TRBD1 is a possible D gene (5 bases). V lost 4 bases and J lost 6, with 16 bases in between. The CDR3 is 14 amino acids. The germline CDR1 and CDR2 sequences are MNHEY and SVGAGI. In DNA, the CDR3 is TGTGCCAGCAGTTCCCGAGACTCCAGGGCCGAGCAGTACTTC. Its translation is CASSSRDSRAEQYF.

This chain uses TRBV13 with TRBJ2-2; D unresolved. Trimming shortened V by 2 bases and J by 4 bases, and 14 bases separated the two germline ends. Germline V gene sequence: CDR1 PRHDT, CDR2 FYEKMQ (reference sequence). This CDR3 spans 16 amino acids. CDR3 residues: CASSLPDSRGTGELFF. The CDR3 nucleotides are TGTGCCAGCAGCTTACCCGATAGTCGCGGCACCGGGGAGCTGTTTTTT.

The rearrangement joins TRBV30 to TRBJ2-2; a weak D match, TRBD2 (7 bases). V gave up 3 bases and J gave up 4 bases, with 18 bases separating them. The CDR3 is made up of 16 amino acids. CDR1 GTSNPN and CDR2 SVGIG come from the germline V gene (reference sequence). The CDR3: CAWSPLRGGPTGELFF. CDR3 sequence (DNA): TGTGCCTGGAGCCCCCTTAGGGGGGGCCCCACCGGGGAGCTGTTTTTT.

CDR3 sequence reads: CASSAGGDRGIGNEQFF. DNA for the CDR3: TGTGCCAGCAGCGCGGGCGGGGACAGGGGAATTGGGAATGAGCAGTTCTTC. The chain has TRBV5-4 and TRBJ2-1; TRBD1 matches at 10 bases. Trimming at V came to 4 bases and at J to 7 bases, leaving 14 bases not matched to a gene. Germline values: CDR1 SGHNT, CDR2 YYREEE (reference sequence). CDR3 length: 17 amino acids.

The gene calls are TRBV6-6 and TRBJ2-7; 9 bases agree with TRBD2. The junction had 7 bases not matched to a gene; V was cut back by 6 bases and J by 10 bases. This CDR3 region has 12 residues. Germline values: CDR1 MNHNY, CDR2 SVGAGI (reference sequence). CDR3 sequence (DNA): TGTGCCAGCAGCTTTGAGCGGGGGGTACAGTACTTC. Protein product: CASSFERGVQYF.

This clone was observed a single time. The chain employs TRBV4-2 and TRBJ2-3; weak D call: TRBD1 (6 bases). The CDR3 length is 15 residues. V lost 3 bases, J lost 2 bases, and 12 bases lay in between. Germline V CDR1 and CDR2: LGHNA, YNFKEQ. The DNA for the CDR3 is TGTGCCAGCAGCCACCGGGACACCAACACAGATACGCAGTATTTT. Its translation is CASSHRDTNTDTQYF.

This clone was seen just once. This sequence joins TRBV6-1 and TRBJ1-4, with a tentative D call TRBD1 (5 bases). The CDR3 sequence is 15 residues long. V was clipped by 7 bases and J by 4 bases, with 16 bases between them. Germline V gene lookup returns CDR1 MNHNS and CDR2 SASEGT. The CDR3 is CASKAGQGVNEKLFF. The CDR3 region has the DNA TGTGCCAGCAAGGCAGGACAAGGGGTTAATGAAAAACTGTTTTTT.

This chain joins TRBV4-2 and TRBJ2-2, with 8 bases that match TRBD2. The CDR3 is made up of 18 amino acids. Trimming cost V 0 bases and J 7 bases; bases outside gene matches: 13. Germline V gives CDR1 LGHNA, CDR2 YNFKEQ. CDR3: CASSQDLSGSGRIGELFF. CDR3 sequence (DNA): TGTGCCAGCAGCCAAGACTTAAGCGGGAGCGGGAGAATCGGGGAGCTGTTTTTT.

The CDR3: CASRGLGRPQQYF. CDR3 coding DNA: TGTGCCAGCAGGGGACTAGGTCGACCACAGCAGTACTTC. The chain joins TRBV6-5 to TRBJ2-7; 8 nucleotides agree with TRBD2. The V gene's germline CDR1 is MNHEY and CDR2 SVGAGI. With 6 bases clipped from V and 8 bases from J, the junction kept 9 bases outside the gene matches. The CDR3 runs 13 residues.

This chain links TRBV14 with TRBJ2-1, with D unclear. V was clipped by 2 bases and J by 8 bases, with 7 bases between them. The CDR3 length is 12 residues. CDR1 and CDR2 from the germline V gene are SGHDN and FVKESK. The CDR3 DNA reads TGTGCCAGCAGCCAAACCTCGGATGAGCAGTTCTTC. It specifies CASSQTSDEQFF.

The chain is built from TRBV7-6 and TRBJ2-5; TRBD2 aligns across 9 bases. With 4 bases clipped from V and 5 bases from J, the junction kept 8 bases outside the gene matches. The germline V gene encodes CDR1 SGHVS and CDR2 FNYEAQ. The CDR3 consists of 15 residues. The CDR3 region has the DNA TGTGCCAGCAGCTCCCCTGCGGGGGGGCTGGAGACCCAGTACTTC. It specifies CASSSPAGGLETQYF.

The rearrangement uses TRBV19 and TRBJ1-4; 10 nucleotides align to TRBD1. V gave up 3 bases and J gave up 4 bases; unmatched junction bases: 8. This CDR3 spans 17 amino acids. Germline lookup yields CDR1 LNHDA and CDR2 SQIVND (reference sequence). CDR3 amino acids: CASSIHWGQGSNEKLFF. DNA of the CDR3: TGTGCCAGTAGTATCCATTGGGGACAGGGGAGTAATGAAAAACTGTTTTTT.